Here is one TCR beta chain with its context. The antigen remains unidentified. On cycle 4 day 1 and cycle 7 day 1, as well as at baseline, blood was sampled. Germline V CDR1 and CDR2: MRHNA, SNTAGT. The CDR3 has 14 residues. V gave up 7 bases and J gave up 0 bases; unmatched junction bases: 4. Measured with immunoSEQ multiplex PCR; TCRdb has only the in-frame clones, and not every one. The sample has over 40,000 clones; approximately 83% are singletons. This specimen comes from a study of OX40 agonist ivuxolimab in advanced cancers. About the research overall: Patients were given ivuxolimab, an antibody that agonizes OX40 (CD134). Study conclusions and caveats: Clonal expansion by week 6 occurred in CD4+ and CD8+ blood T cells (at 0.1 to 3.0 mg/kg).

The material sequenced was CD4+ or CD8+ T cells sorted from blood, taken in a trial of the OX40 agonist ivuxolimab. This TCR was sampled from an adult with an advanced solid tumor such as melanoma, head and neck, liver or kidney cancer. The chain couples TRBV6-4 to TRBJ2-7, with 9 positions matching TRBD1. The CDR3 DNA reads TGTGCCAGCAAACAGGGGGCGGGCTCCTACGAGCAGTACTTC. As protein: CASKQGAGSYEQYF.